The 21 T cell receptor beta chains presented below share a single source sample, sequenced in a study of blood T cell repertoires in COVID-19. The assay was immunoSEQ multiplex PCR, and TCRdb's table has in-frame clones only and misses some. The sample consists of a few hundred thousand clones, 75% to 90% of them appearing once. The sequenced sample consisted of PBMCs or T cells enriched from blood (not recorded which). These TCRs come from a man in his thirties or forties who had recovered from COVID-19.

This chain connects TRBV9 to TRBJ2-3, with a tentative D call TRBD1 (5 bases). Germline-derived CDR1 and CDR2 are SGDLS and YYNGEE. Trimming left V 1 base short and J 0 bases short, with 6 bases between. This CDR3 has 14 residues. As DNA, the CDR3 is TGTGCCAGCAGCGTAAGACAGAGCACAGATACGCAGTATTTT. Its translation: CASSVRQSTDTQYF.

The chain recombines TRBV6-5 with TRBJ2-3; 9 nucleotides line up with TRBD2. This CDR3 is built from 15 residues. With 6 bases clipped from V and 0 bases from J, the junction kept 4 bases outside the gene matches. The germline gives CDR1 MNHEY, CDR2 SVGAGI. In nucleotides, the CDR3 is TGTGCCAGCAGGCGGGCGGGGGGGAGCACAGATACGCAGTATTTT. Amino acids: CASRRAGGSTDTQYF.

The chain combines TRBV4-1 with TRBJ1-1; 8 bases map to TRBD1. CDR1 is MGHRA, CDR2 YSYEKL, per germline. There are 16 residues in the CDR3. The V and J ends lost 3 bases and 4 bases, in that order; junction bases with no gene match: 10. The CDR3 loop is CASSHSPARGPTEAFF. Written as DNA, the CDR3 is TGCGCCAGCAGCCACTCGCCGGCCAGGGGGCCCACTGAAGCTTTCTTT.

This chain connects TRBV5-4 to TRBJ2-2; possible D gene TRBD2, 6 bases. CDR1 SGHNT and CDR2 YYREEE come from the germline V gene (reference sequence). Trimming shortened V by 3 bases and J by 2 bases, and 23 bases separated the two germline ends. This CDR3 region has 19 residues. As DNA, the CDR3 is TGTGCCAGCAGCTCGAAACAAACTAGATTGGGACTTAACACCGGGGAGCTGTTTTTT. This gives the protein CASSSKQTRLGLNTGELFF.

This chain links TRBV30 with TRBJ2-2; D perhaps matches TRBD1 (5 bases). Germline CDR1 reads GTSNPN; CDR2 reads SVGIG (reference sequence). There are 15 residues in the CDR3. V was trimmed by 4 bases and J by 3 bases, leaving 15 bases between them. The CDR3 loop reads CAWTPRGWYTGELFF. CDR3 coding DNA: TGTGCCTGGACCCCTAGGGGATGGTACACCGGGGAGCTGTTTTTT.

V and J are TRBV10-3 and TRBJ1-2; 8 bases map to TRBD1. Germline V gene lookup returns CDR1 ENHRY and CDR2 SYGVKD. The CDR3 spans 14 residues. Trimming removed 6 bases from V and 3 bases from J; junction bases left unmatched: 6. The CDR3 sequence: CAIRTGARDYGYTF. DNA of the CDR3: TGTGCCATCAGGACAGGGGCCCGGGACTATGGCTACACCTTC.

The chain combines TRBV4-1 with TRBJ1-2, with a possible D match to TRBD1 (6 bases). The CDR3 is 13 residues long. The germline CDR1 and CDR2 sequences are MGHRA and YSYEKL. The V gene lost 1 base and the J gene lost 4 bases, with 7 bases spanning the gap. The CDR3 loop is CASSQGRGYGYTF. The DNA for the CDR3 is TGCGCCAGCAGCCAAGGCAGGGGCTATGGCTACACCTTC.

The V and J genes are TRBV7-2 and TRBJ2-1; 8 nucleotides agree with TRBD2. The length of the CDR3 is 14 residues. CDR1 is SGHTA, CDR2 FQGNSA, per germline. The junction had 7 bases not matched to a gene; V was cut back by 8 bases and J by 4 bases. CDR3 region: CASHSAGGYNEQFF. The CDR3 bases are TGTGCCAGCCACTCGGCGGGGGGATACAATGAGCAGTTCTTC.

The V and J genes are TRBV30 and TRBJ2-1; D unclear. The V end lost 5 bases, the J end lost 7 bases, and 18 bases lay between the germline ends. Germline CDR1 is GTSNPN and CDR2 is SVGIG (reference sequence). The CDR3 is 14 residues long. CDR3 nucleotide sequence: TGTGCCTGGGGCCCTGCTAGAAACTCAAATGAGCAGTTCTTC. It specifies CAWGPARNSNEQFF.

The CDR3 nucleotides read TGTGCCAGCAGTCAGGGGTCTGGCGTCACCGGGGAGCTGTTTTTT. This gives the protein CASSQGSGVTGELFF. The chain is built from TRBV7-8 and TRBJ2-2; D is possibly TRBD1 (6 bases). The CDR3 is 15 residues long. The germline V gene encodes CDR1 SGHVS and CDR2 FQNEAQ. Trimming stripped 6 bases from V and 4 bases from J, with 15 bases between.

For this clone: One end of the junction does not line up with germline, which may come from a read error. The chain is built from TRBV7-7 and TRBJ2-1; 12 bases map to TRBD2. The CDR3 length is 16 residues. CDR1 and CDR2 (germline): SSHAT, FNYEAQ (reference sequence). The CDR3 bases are TGTGCTAGCAGCCCCCTAGCGGGAGGGCCGTTAAATGAGCAGTTCTTC. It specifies CASSPLAGGPLNEQFF. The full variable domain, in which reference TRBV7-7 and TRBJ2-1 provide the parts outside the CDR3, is GAGVSQSPRYKVTKRGQDVTLRCDPISSHATLYWYQQALGQGPEFLTYFNYEAQPDKSGLPSDRFSAERPEGSISTLTIQRTEQRDSAMYRCASSPLAGGPLNEQFFGPGTRLTVL.

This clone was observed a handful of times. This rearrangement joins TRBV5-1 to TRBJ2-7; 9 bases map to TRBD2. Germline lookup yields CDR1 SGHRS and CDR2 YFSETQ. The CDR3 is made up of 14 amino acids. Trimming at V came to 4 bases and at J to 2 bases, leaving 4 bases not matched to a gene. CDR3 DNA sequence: TGCGCCAGCAGCGGATCTAGCGGGGCCTACGAGCAGTACTTC. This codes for CASSGSSGAYEQYF. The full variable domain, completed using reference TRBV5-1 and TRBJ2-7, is KAGVTQTPRYLIKTRGQQVTLSCSPISGHRSVSWYQQTPGQGLQFLFEYFSETQRNKGNFPGRFSGRQFSNSRSEMNVSTLELGDSALYLCASSGSSGAYEQYFGPGTRLTVT.

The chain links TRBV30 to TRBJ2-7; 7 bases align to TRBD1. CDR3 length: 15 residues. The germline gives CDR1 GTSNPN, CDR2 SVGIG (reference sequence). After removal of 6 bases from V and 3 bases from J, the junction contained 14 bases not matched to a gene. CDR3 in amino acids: CACRDRYWGIYEQYF. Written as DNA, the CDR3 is TGTGCCTGCCGGGACAGATACTGGGGAATCTACGAGCAGTACTTC.

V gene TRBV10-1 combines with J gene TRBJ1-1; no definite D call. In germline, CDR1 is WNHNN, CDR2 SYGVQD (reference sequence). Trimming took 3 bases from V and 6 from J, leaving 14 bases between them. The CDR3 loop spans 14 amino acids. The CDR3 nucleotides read TGCGCCAGCAGTGAAGCGGGCGGCTATGCTGAAGCTTTCTTT. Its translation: CASSEAGGYAEAFF.

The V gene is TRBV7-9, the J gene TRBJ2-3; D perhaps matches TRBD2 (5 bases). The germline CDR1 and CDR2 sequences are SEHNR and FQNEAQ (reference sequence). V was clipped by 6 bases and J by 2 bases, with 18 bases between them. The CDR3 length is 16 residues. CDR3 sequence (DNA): TGTGCCAGCAGTCCTGAACGGGGTCTCTCCACAGATACGCAGTATTTT. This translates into CASSPERGLSTDTQYF.

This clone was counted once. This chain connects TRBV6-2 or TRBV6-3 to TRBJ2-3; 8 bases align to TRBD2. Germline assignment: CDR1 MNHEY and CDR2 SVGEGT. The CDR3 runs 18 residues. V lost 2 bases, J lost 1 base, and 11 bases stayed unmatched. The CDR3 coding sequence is TGTGCCAGCAGTTACCCGAGGCTTACGGGAGGGGGCACAGATACGCAGTATTTT. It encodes CASSYPRLTGGGTDTQYF.

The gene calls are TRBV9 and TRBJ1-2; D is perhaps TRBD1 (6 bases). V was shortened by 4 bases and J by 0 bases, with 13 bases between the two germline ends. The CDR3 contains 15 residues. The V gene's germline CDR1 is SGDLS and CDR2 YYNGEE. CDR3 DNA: TGTGCCAGCAGCCCTGAGGACAGCCCTAACTATGGCTACACCTTC. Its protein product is CASSPEDSPNYGYTF.

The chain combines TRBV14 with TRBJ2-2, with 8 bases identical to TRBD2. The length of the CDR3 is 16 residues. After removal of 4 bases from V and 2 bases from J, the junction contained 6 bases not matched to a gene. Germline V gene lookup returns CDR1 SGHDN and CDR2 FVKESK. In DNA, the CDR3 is TGTGCCAGCAGCCTCTTTGCGGGAGGCAACACCGGGGAGCTGTTTTTT. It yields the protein CASSLFAGGNTGELFF. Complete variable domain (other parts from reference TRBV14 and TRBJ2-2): EAGVTQFPSHSVIEKGQTVTLRCDPISGHDNLYWYRRVMGKEIKFLLHFVKESKQDESGMPNNRFLAERTGGTYSTLKVQPAELEDSGVYFCASSLFAGGNTGELFFGEGSRLTVL.

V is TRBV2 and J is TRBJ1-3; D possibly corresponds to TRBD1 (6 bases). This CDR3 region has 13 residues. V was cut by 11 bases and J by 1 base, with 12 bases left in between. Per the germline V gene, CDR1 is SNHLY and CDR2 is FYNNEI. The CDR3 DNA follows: TGTGCCGCCTACACAGGGTCTGGAAACACCATATATTTT. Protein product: CAAYTGSGNTIYF.

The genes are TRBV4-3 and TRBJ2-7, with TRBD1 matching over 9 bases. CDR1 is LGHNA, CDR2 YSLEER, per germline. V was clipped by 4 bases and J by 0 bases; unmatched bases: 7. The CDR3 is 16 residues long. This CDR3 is CASSLRDRASSYEQYF. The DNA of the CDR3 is TGCGCCAGCAGCCTACGGGACAGGGCCTCCTCCTACGAGCAGTACTTC.

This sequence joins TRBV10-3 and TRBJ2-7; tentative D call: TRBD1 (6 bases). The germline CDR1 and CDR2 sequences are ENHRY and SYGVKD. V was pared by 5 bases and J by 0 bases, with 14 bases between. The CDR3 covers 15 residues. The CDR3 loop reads CAISRTDFHSYEQYF. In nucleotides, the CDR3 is TGTGCCATCAGTAGGACAGATTTCCACTCCTACGAGCAGTACTTC.